This T cell receptor (beta chain) is from a study of post-analysis software for immune sequencing data. General study points: Five or six TRBV segments, TRBV5-6, TRBV5-1 and TRBV20-1 among them, were found more frequent in patients than controls. In multiple sclerosis, normalized Chao1 diversity was significantly below that of controls.

As to this clonotype: Its antigen remains unidentified.

Unique molecular identifiers were present in the TCR beta cDNA libraries. TCRdb re-called the PCR reads with MiXCR, one entry per CDR3 protein. The sample includes 650,000 to 900,000 distinct CDR3 sequences, more than 45% seen only once; the top ten take roughly 5.2%. This CDR3 contains 17 residues. The V and J ends lost 7 bases and 0 bases respectively, with 19 bases between them. Germline CDR1 SNHLY, CDR2 FYNNEI. The sequenced sample was blood. The chain joins TRBV2 to TRBJ2-4, with D perhaps matching TRBD1 (5 bases). The source of this sequence is a girl between 5 and 17 years old with multiple sclerosis. This CDR3 reads CASKTEEDPVAKNIQYF. The CDR3 nucleotides read TGTGCCAGCAAGACAGAAGAAGATCCAGTAGCCAAAAACATTCAGTACTTC.